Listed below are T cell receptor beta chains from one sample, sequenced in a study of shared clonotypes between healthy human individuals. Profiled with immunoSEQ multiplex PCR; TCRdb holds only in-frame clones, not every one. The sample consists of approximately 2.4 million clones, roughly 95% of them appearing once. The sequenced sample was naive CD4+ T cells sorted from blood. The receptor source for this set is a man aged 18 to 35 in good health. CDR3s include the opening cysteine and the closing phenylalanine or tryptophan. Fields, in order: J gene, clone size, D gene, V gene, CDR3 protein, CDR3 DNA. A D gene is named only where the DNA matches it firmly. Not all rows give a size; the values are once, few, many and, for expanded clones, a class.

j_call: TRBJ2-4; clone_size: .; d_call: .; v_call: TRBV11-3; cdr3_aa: CASGASAGIAKNIQYF; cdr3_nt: TGTGCCAGCGGGGCTAGCGCGGGGATAGCCAAAAACATTCAGTACTTC
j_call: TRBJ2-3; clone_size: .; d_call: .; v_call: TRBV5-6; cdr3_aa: CASTIRGPDTQYF; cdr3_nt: TGTGCCAGCACCATTCGGGGCCCAGATACGCAGTATTTT
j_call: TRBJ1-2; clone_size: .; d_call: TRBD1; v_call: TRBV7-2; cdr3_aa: CASSSTGTGVSYGYTF; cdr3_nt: TGTGCCAGCAGCTCTACCGGGACAGGGGTCAGCTATGGCTACACCTTC
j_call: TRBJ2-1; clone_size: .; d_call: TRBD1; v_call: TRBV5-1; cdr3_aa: CASRHRDRDFNEQFF; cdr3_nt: TGCGCCAGCAGACACCGGGACAGGGACTTCAATGAGCAGTTCTTC
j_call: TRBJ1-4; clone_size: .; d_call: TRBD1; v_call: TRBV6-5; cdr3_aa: CASSFRTGANEKLFF; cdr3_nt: TGTGCCAGCAGTTTTCGGACAGGGGCGAATGAAAAACTGTTTTTT
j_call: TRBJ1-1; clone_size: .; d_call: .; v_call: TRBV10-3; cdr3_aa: CAISGGKNTEAFF; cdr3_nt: TGTGCCATCAGTGGGGGAAAGAACACTGAAGCTTTCTTT
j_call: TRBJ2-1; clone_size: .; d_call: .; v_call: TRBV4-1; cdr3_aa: CASSQVRGVSGDYNEQFF; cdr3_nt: TGCGCCAGCAGCCAAGTCAGAGGGGTTAGCGGAGACTACAATGAGCAGTTCTTC
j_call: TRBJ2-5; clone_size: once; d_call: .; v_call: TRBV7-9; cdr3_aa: CASSFGETQYF; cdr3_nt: TGTGCCAGCAGCTTTGGTGAGACCCAGTACTTC
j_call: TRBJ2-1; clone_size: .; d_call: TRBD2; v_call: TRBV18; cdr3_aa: CASSVLAGGPANEQFF; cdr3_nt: TGTGCCAGCTCAGTCCTAGCGGGAGGGCCGGCCAATGAGCAGTTCTTC
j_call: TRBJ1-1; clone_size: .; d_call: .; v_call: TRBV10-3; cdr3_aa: CAISESWFLSAQTTFF; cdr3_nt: TGTGCCATCAGTGAGTCATGGTTCTTATCGGCCCAAACAACTTTCTTT
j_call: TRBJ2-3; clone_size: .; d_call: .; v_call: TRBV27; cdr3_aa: CASSPTTLGSTDTQYF; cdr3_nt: TGTGCCAGCAGTCCGACGACTCTAGGCTCCACAGATACGCAGTATTTT
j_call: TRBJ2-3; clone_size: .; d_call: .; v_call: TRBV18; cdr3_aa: CASSPRARTASTDTQYF; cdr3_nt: TGTGCCAGCTCACCACGAGCACGGACAGCTAGCACAGATACGCAGTATTTT
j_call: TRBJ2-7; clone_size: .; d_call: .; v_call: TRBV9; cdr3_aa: CASSVGPSFEQYF; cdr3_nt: TGTGCCAGCAGCGTAGGGCCCAGTTTTGAGCAGTACTTC
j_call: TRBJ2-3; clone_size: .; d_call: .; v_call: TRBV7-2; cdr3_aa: CASSLGVIFTTDTQYF; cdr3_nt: TGTGCCAGCAGCTTAGGGGTGATCTTTACCACAGATACGCAGTATTTT
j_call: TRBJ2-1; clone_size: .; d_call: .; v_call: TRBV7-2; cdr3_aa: CASRPRYPWDEQFF; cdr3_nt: TGTGCCAGCAGACCCCGCTACCCCTGGGATGAGCAGTTCTTC
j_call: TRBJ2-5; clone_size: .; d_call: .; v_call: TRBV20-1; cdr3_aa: CSAGLKETQYF; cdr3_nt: TGCAGTGCCGGGCTAAAAGAGACCCAGTACTTC
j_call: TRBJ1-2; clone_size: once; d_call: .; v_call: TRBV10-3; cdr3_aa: CAISPDRNGYTF; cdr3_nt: TGTGCCATCAGCCCAGACAGGAACGGCTACACCTTC
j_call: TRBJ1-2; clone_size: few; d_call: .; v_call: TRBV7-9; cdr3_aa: CASSFGIVSSHKNYGYTF; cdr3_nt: TGTGCCAGCAGCTTCGGAATCGTGTCATCCCACAAGAACTATGGCTACACCTTC
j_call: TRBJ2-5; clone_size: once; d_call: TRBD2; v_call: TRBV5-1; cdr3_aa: CASSSGGAAETQYF; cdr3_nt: TGCGCCAGCAGTAGCGGGGGGGCTGCGGAGACCCAGTACTTC
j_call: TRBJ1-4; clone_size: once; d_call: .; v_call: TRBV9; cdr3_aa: CASSVLGATNEKLFF; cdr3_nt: TGTGCCAGCAGCGTCCTCGGGGCAACTAATGAAAAACTGTTTTTT
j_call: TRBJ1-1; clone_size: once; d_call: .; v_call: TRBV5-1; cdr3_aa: CASSDPGQLNTEAFF; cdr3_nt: TGCGCCAGCAGCGACCCCGGACAGTTGAACACTGAAGCTTTCTTT
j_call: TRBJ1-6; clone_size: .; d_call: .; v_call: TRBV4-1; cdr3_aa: CASSQDRNGISPLHF; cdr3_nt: TGCGCCAGCAGCCAAGATAGGAACGGGATTTCACCCCTCCACTTT
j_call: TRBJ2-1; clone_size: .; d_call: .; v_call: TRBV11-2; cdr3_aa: CASSYNRGLISYNEQFF; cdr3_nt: TGTGCCAGCAGCTATAACCGGGGACTGATCTCCTACAATGAGCAGTTCTTC
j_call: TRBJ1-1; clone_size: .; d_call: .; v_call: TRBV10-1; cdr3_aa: CASSDTGRANTEAFF; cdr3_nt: TGCGCCAGCAGTGATACAGGCAGGGCCAACACTGAAGCTTTCTTT
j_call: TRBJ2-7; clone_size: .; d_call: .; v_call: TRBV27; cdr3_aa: CASSFGRGPTYEQYF; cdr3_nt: TGTGCCAGCAGTTTCGGGCGGGGACCCACGTACGAGCAGTACTTC
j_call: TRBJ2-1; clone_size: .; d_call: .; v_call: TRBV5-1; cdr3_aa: CASSGMGRNNEQFF; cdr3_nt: TGCGCCAGCAGCGGCATGGGCAGAAACAATGAGCAGTTCTTC
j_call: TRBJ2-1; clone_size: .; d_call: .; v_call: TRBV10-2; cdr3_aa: CASRPPDSYNEQFF; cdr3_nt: TGCGCCAGCAGACCACCCGACAGCTACAATGAGCAGTTCTTC
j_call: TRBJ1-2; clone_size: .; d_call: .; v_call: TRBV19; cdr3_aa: CASSTSQYYGYTF; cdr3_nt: TGTGCCAGTAGTACATCTCAATACTATGGCTACACCTTC
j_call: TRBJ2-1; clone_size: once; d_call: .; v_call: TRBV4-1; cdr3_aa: CASSRGQLRFDNEQFF; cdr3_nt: TGCGCCAGCAGCCGAGGACAGTTACGATTCGACAATGAGCAGTTCTTC
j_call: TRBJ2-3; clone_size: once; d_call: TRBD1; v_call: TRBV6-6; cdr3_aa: CASSYDNRGRTDTQYF; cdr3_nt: TGTGCCAGCAGTTACGATAACAGGGGTCGGACGGATACGCAGTATTTT
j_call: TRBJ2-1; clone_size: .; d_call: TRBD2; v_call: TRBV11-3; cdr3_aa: CASSLGSGRDNEQFF; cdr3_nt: TGTGCCAGCAGCTTAGGGAGCGGGAGGGACAATGAGCAGTTCTTC
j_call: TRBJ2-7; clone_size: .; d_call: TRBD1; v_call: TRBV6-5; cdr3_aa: CASSRGGTGVYEQYF; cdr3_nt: TGTGCCAGCAGTAGAGGCGGGACAGGGGTATACGAGCAGTACTTC
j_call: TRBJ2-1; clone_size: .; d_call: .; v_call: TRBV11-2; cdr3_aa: CASSFDSLGGGEQFF; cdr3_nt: TGTGCCAGCAGCTTCGACAGCCTCGGAGGGGGTGAGCAGTTCTTC
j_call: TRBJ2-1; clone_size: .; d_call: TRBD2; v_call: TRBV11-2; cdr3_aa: CASSQSRTSGRNEQFF; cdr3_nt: TGTGCCAGCAGTCAATCAAGGACTAGCGGGAGAAATGAGCAGTTCTTC
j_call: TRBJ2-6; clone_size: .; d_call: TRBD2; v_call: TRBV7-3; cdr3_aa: CASSWTSLGANVLTF; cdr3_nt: TGTGCCAGCAGCTGGACTAGTTTAGGGGCCAACGTCCTGACTTTC
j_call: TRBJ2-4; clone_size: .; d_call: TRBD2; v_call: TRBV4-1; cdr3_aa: CASSQVGTSGSGRNIQYF; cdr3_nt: TGCGCCAGCAGCCAAGTAGGGACTAGCGGGAGCGGGCGAAACATTCAGTACTTC
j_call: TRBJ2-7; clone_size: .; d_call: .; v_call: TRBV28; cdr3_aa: CASSSSMDLYEQYF; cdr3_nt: TGTGCCAGCAGTTCCTCTATGGATCTCTACGAGCAGTACTTC
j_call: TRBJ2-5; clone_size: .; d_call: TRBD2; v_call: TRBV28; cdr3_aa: CASSPSGERGGFETQYF; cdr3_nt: TGTGCCAGCAGCCCCTCTGGCGAGCGGGGGGGCTTTGAGACCCAGTACTTC
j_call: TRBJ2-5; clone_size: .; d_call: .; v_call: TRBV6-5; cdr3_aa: CASGRETQYF; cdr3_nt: TGTGCCAGCGGTAGGGAGACCCAGTACTTC
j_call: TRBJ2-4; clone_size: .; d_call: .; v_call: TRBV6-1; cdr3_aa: CASSANRGNIQYF; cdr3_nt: TGTGCCAGCAGTGCCAACAGAGGGAACATTCAGTACTTC
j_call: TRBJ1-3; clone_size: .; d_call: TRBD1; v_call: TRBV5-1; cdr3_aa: CASSFTGGSSGNTIYF; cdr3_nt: TGCGCCAGCAGCTTTACAGGGGGCAGTTCTGGAAACACCATATATTTT
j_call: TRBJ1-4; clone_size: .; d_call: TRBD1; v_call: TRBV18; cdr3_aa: CASSLPGQGYEKLFF; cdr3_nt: TGTGCCAGCTCACTACCGGGACAGGGATATGAAAAACTGTTTTTT